Shown below are 4 T cell receptor beta chains from a single sample sequenced in a study of T cells expressing NK-cell markers. TCRdb re-called the 5' RACE reads and shows each CDR3 protein once, DNA omitted. This repertoire comprises some 390,000 distinct CDR3 sequences; its ten largest clones make up 9.5% to 12%. Sample: blood T cells: a sorted CD56 or NKG2C T cell subset, CD4+ or CD8+ T cells, or bulk PBMC T cells (not recorded which). These receptors came from a woman in her forties or fifties in good health.

The rearrangement joins TRBV6-6 to TRBJ2-7; TCRdb's assignment of TRBD1 cannot be checked, as there is no DNA. The CDR3 is made up of 14 amino acids. Looked up from germline, CDR1 is MNHNY and CDR2 is SVGAGI (reference sequence). CDR3 region: CASGGGSVAYEQYF.

CDR3 protein: CASSQPWIAGKQYF. The J gene is TRBJ2-7, the V gene TRBV4-1; absent DNA, TCRdb's TRBD2 call cannot be checked. Germline assignment: CDR1 MGHRA and CDR2 YSYEKL. The CDR3 sequence is 14 residues long.

The CDR3 is CAWNGRRDRKGGTQYF. The chain has TRBV30 and TRBJ2-5; TCRdb returns TRBD1, unconfirmable since there is no DNA. The length of the CDR3 is 16 residues. Germline CDR1 is GTSNPN and CDR2 is SVGIG (reference sequence).

CDR3 amino acids: CASSETSGRHQETQYF. The chain links TRBV28 to TRBJ2-5; TCRdb gives TRBD2 as the D gene, but with no DNA this cannot be confirmed. The CDR3 is 16 amino acids. Germline CDR1 MDHEN, CDR2 SYDVKM.